This TCR beta chain was observed in a study of shared clonotypes between healthy human individuals. The repertoire was sequenced with immunoSEQ multiplex PCR; TCRdb's copy has only in-frame clones and lacks some. The sample lists a few million clones, around 95% occurring once. Only Caucasian adults living in Nashville, Tennessee served as donors. Germline V gene sequence: CDR1 MDHEN, CDR2 SYDVKM. The CDR3 consists of 15 residues. V shed 6 bases and J shed 7 bases, with 19 bases lying between them. Sequencing was carried out using naive CD4+ T cells sorted from blood. The subset was: CD45RA+ positively selected. The receptor was isolated from a man aged 18 to 29 in good health. The chain has TRBV28 and TRBJ1-5; TRBD1 is a possible D gene (6 bases). In nucleotides, the CDR3 is TGTGCCAGCAGCACGGAGGGGGGCCAAGAACAGCCCCAGCATTTT. Translating it yields CASSTEGGQEQPQHF.